Presented here are 10 T cell receptor beta chains from one specimen sequenced in a study of blood T cell repertoires in COVID-19 (dated by TCRdb to the early 2020s). Receptors were amplified or captured by the immunoSEQ multiplex PCR assay. The clones in this table, taken by TCRdb from immuneACCESS, are in-frame only. Not every clone is retained; where verified, under half of the shortfall comes from an unresolved V gene, and the cause of the rest is unknown. Recorded for this sample are around 100,000 clones; roughly nine tenths of them occurred a single time. The ten largest make up around 2.1% of the sample. The source material was peripheral blood. Every receptor here comes from a man over 45 with active COVID-19.

The rearrangement joins TRBV27 to TRBJ2-3, with a possible D match to TRBD1 (6 bases). Deletions cut 6 bases from V and 4 bases from J, with 14 bases between. The CDR3 covers 14 residues. CDR1 and CDR2 (germline): MNHEY, SMNVEV (reference sequence). CDR3: CASSRQGNPDTQYF. The CDR3, as DNA: TGTGCCAGCAGCCGTCAGGGGAACCCAGATACGCAGTATTTT.

V is TRBV7-2 and J is TRBJ2-1; TRBD2 agrees at 11 bases. The J segment lost 4 bases and the V segment lost 5 bases, leaving 7 bases of the junction unmatched. Germline V lookup: CDR1 SGHTA, CDR2 FQGNSA. The CDR3 has 16 amino acids. CDR3 nucleotides: TGTGCCAGCAGCGGAACAGGGACTAGCGGTTACAATGAGCAGTTCTTC. It codes for CASSGTGTSGYNEQFF.

The chain employs TRBV9 and TRBJ2-7, with D tentatively TRBD2 (6 bases). The CDR3 consists of 13 residues. Germline V gene lookup returns CDR1 SGDLS and CDR2 YYNGEE. With 9 bases removed from V and 4 bases from J, the gap between germline ends came to 17 bases. The CDR3 reads CATSGDSGYEQYF. Written as DNA, the CDR3 is TGTGCCACATCGGGAGACTCAGGGTACGAGCAGTACTTC.

This chain uses TRBV19 with TRBJ2-3, with 8 bases matching TRBD1. V shed 9 bases, J shed 0 bases, and the junction held 5 bases outside the gene matches. This CDR3 contains 14 residues. CDR1 is LNHDA and CDR2 is SQIVND in the germline V gene (reference sequence). The CDR3, as DNA: TGTGCCAGCACCGACAGGGGTAGCACAGATACGCAGTATTTT. Its translation: CASTDRGSTDTQYF.

This chain uses TRBV5-1 with TRBJ2-7; 9 positions match TRBD1. The germline V gene encodes CDR1 SGHRS and CDR2 YFSETQ. This CDR3 spans 16 amino acids. The trim removed 4 bases at V and 3 bases at J, leaving 11 bases unmatched. CDR3 sequence (DNA): TGCGCCAGCAGCCCCTCTTGGACAGGGGTAAACTACGAGCAGTACTTC. This codes for CASSPSWTGVNYEQYF.

The chain is built from TRBV19 and TRBJ1-2, with D unclear. V lost 3 bases and J lost 7, with 15 bases in between. The CDR3 consists of 14 residues. From germline, CDR1 is LNHDA and CDR2 SQIVND (reference sequence). In nucleotides, the CDR3 is TGTGCCAGTAGTATTGCAGCGCGGTTCGGTGGCTACACCTTC. This encodes CASSIAARFGGYTF.

This clone was seen once. This chain connects TRBV2 to TRBJ1-1, with D possibly TRBD1 on 6 matching bases. The CDR3 is 14 residues long. V gave up 4 bases and J gave up 4 bases, with 13 bases separating them. Germline V gene data show CDR1 as SNHLY and CDR2 as FYNNEI. Here the CDR3 DNA reads TGTGCCAGCAGTGTGCAGGGGCTTGGCACTGAAGCTTTCTTT. This codes for CASSVQGLGTEAFF.

This chain uses TRBV19 with TRBJ1-1, with D possibly matching TRBD1 (6 bases). This CDR3 has 11 residues. With 8 bases removed from V and 9 bases from J, the gap between germline ends came to 13 bases. Germline V gene lookup returns CDR1 LNHDA and CDR2 SQIVND (reference sequence). As DNA, the CDR3 is TGTGCCAGTCGGGACATGACTAAAGCTTTCTTT. Translating it yields CASRDMTKAFF.

The chain links TRBV6-5 to TRBJ1-5, with D hard to call. The CDR3 has 13 amino acids. The V gene's germline CDR1 is MNHEY and CDR2 SVGAGI. Trimming left V 5 bases short and J 4 bases short, with 9 bases between. The CDR3 DNA reads TGTGCCAGCAGTCCGAGATTAAATCAGCCCCAGCATTTT. Translating it yields CASSPRLNQPQHF.

This chain links TRBV19 with TRBJ1-1, with TRBD1 matching 8 bases. Trimming took 6 bases from V and 2 from J; bases not matched to a gene: 20. The CDR3 sequence is 19 residues long. Germline V gene lookup returns CDR1 LNHDA and CDR2 SQIVND (reference sequence). CDR3 in DNA: TGTGCCAGTAGCCTTCGGACAGGGCTATCGATGCTACCAAACACTGAAGCTTTCTTT. Protein sequence: CASSLRTGLSMLPNTEAFF.